Described below is a single TCR beta chain sequence and its context. The antigen remains unidentified. V gave up 4 bases and J gave up 4 bases, with 17 bases separating them. The CDR3 runs to 15 residues. The germline V gene encodes CDR1 SGDLS and CDR2 YYNGEE. Assay used: immunoSEQ multiplex PCR; TCRdb lists only in-frame clones, some missing. In the table there are 100,000 to 150,000 clones, roughly 91% of which are singletons. The data are from a study of T cell responses to AZD1222 COVID-19 vaccine. Study-wide results and caveats: Nearly half of the spike-specific TCRs reportedly recognize variant regions that carry no mutations.

J is TRBJ1-1 and V is TRBV9, with D possibly being TRBD1 (5 bases). This sequence was found in an adult in good health. The sample in question was peripheral blood, obtained on day 0 of MenACWY control vaccination. The CDR3 loop is CASSLAGERGTEAFF. In DNA form, the CDR3 reads TGTGCCAGCAGCCTAGCGGGGGAGAGGGGCACTGAAGCTTTCTTT.